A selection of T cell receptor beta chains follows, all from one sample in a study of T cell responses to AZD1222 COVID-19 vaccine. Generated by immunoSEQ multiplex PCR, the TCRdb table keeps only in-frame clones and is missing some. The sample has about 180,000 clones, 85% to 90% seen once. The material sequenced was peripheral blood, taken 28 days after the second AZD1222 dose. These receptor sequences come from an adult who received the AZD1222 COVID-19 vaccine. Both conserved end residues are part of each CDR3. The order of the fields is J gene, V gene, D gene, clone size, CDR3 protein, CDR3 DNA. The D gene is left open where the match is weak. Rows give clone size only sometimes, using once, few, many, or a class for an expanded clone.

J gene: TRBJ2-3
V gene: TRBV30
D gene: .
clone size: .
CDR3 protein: CAWTAGTLTDTQYF
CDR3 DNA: TGTGCCTGGACCGCCGGGACACTCACAGATACGCAGTATTTT

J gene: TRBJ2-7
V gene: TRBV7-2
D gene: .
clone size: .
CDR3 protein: CASSLEQRFSYEQYF
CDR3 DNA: TGTGCCAGCAGCTTAGAGCAGCGGTTCTCCTACGAGCAGTACTTC

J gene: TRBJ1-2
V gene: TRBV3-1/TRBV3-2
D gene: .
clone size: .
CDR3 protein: CASSQEDGLSGYTF
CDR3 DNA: TGTGCCAGCAGCCAAGAAGACGGACTCTCTGGCTACACCTTC

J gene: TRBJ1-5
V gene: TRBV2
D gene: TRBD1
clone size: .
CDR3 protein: CASSAWTGDNQPQHF
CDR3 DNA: TGTGCCAGCAGTGCCTGGACAGGGGACAATCAGCCCCAGCATTTT

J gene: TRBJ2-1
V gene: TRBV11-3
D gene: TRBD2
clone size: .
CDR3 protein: CASSSEGQRGFYNEQFF
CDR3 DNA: TGTGCCAGCAGCTCAGAGGGGCAGCGGGGGTTCTACAATGAGCAGTTCTTC

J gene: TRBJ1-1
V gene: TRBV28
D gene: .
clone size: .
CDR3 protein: CASSLARGRLNTEAFF
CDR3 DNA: TGTGCCAGCAGTTTGGCCCGAGGACGTTTGAACACTGAAGCTTTCTTT

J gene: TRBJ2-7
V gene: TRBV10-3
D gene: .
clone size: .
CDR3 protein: CAISPKGFEQYF
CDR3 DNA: TGTGCCATCAGTCCGAAGGGTTTCGAGCAGTACTTC

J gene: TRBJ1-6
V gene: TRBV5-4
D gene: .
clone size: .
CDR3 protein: CASSLDRGGLNSPLHF
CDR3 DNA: TGTGCCAGCAGCTTGGACCGGGGGGGGCTCAATTCACCCCTCCACTTT

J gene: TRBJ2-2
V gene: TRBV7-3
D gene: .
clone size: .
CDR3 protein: CASSLKGPGELFF
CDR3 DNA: TGTGCCAGCAGCTTAAAGGGCCCCGGGGAGCTGTTTTTT

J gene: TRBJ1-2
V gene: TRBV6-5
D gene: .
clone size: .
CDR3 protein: CASSYSRGSFYGYTF
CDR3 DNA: TGTGCCAGCAGTTACTCAAGGGGCTCATTCTATGGCTACACCTTC

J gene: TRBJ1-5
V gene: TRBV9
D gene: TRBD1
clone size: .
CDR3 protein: CASSDGQGNQPQHF
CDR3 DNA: TGTGCCAGCAGCGACGGACAGGGCAATCAGCCCCAGCATTTT

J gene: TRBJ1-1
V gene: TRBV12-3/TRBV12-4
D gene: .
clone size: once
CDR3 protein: CASIADGRREAFF
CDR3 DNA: TGTGCCAGCATTGCGGACGGCCGAAGGGAAGCTTTCTTT

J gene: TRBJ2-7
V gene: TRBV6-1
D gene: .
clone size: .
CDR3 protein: CASSEDGIIYEQYF
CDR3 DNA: TGTGCCAGCAGTGAAGACGGCATTATCTACGAGCAGTACTTC

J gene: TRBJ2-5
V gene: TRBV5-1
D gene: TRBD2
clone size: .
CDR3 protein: CASSLALRGGRETQYF
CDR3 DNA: TGCGCCAGCAGCTTGGCCTTGCGGGGGGGCCGTGAGACCCAGTACTTC

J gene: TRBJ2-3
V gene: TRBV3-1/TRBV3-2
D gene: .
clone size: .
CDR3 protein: CASSQDYSDRDGSTDTQYF
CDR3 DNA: TGTGCCAGCAGCCAAGATTATTCTGATCGGGACGGCAGCACAGATACGCAGTATTTT

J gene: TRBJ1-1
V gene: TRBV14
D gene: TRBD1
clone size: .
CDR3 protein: CASSQVRQGEVLF
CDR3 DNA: TGTGCCAGCAGCCAAGTACGACAGGGGGAAGTGCTCTTT

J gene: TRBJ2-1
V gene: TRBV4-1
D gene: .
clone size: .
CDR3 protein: CASSQGVATSYNEQFF
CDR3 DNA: TGCGCCAGCAGCCAAGGAGTAGCGACCTCCTACAATGAGCAGTTCTTC

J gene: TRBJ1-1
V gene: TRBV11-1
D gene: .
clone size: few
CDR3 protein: CASSFRPFPNTEAFF
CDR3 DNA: TGTGCCAGCAGCTTTAGGCCATTTCCGAACACTGAAGCTTTCTTT

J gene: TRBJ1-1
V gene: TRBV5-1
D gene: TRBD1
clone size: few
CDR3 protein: CASSTTTGTNTEAFF
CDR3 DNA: TGCGCCAGCAGCACGACGACAGGGACGAACACTGAAGCTTTCTTT

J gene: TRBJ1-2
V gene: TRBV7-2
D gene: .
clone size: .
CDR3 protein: CASSPGIVNYGYTF
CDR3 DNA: TGTGCCAGCAGCCCAGGGATCGTTAACTATGGCTACACCTTC

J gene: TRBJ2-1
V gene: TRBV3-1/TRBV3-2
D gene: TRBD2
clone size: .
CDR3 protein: CASSQETRGAWHEQFF
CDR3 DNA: TGTGCCAGCAGCCAAGAGACGCGGGGGGCGTGGCATGAGCAGTTCTTC

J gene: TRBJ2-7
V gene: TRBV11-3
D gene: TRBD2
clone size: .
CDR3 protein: CASSPRGGHWEQYF
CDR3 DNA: TGTGCCAGCAGCCCCCGGGGGGGGCACTGGGAGCAGTACTTC

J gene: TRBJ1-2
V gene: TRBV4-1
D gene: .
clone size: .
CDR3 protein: CASSQDPTVPYGYTF
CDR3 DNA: TGCGCCAGCAGCCAAGATCCGACAGTCCCCTATGGCTACACCTTC

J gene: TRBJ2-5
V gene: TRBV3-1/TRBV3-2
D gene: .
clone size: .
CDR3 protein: CASARHTGPEETQYF
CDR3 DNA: TGTGCCAGCGCAAGGCATACAGGACCCGAAGAGACCCAGTACTTC

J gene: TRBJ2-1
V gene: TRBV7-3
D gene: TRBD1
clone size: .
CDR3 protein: CASSQLPGTGYNEQFF
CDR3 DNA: TGTGCCAGCAGCCAACTTCCCGGGACAGGTTACAATGAGCAGTTCTTC

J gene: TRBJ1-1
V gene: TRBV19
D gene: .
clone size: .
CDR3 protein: CASSINLNTEAFF
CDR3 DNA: TGTGCCAGTAGTATAAATTTGAACACTGAAGCTTTCTTT

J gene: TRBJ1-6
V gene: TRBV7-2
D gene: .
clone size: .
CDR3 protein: CASSSAGMGYSPLHF
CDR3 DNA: TGTGCCAGCAGCTCTGCAGGGATGGGGTATTCACCCCTCCACTTT

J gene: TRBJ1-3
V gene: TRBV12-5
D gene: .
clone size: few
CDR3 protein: CASGLVHSPTDSGNTIYF
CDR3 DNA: TGTGCTAGTGGTTTGGTCCACTCACCGACAGATTCTGGAAACACCATATATTTT

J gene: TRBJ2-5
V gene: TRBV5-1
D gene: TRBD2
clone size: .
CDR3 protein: CASSFGQGGETQYF
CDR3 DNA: TGCGCCAGCAGCTTCGGGCAGGGAGGGGAGACCCAGTACTTC

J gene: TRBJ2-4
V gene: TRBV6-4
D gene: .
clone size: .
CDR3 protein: CARSELAKNIQYF
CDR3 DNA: TGTGCCAGGTCAGAGCTAGCCAAAAACATTCAGTACTTC

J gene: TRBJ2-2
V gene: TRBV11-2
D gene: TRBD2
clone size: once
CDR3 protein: CASSLASLAGTGELFF
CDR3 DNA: TGTGCCAGCAGCTTAGCTAGTCTAGCGGGGACCGGGGAGCTGTTTTTT

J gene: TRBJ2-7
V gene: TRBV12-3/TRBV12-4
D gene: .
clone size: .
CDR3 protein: CASSLQGYEQYF
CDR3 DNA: TGTGCCAGCAGTCTACAGGGCTACGAGCAGTACTTC

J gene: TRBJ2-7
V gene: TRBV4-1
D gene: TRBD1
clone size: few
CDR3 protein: CASSQVIGQGDYEQYF
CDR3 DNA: TGCGCCAGCAGCCAAGTCATCGGACAGGGGGACTACGAGCAGTACTTC

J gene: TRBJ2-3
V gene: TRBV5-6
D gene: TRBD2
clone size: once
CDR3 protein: CASSFGGGASTDTQYF
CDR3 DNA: TGTGCCAGCAGCTTTGGCGGGGGGGCAAGCACAGATACGCAGTATTTT

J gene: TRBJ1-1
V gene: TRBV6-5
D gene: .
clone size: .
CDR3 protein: CASSYSWGEVTEAFF
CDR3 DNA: TGTGCCAGCAGTTACTCGTGGGGGGAGGTCACTGAAGCTTTCTTT

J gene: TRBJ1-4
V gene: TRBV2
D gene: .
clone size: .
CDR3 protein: CASSEAGQATNEKLFF
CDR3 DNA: TGTGCCAGCAGTGAAGCGGGTCAGGCAACTAATGAAAAACTGTTTTTT

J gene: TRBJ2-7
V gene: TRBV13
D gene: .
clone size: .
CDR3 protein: CASSRQAPIPYEQYF
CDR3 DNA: TGTGCCAGCAGCCGACAGGCCCCGATCCCCTACGAGCAGTACTTC

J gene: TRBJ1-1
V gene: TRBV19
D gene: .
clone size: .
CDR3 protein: CASSSRQAENTEAFF
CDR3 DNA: TGTGCCAGTAGTTCACGACAGGCGGAGAACACTGAAGCTTTCTTT

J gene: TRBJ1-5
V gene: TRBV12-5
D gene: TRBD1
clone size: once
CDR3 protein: CASGLTGGNQPQHF
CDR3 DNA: TGTGCTAGTGGCCTCACAGGGGGGAATCAGCCCCAGCATTTT

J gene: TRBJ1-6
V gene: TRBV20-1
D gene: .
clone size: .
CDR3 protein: CRKMGLSPLHF
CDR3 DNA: TGCAGAAAAATGGGACTTTCACCCCTCCACTTT

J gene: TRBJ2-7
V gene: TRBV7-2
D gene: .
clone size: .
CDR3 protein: CASSPFRVSSYEQYF
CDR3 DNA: TGTGCCAGCAGTCCGTTTAGGGTTAGCTCCTACGAGCAGTACTTC

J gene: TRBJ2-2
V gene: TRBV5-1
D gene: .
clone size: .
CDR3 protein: CASSLAGHPNTGELFF
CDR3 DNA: TGCGCCAGCAGCTTGGCGGGGCACCCGAACACCGGGGAGCTGTTTTTT

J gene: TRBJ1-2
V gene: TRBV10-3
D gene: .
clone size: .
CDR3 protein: CAISPGEKPNYGYTF
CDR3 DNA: TGTGCCATCAGTCCGGGGGAGAAACCTAACTATGGCTACACCTTC

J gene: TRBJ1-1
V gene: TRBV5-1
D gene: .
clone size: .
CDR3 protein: CASSFDRENTEAFF
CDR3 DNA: TGCGCCAGCAGTTTTGACAGAGAGAACACTGAAGCTTTCTTT